This entry describes one T cell receptor beta chain. Its antigen is currently unknown. This sample was included in a study of T-cell reconstitution after alpha-beta-depleted transplantation in children. General study results and limits: Newly made T cells mostly supplied T-cell counts and diversity one year after transplant. Surviving thymic progenitors and recipient T cells were the source of high TCRbeta diversity at day 60 in some patients. Where alpha-beta T cells came from about two months after transplant was reportedly several hundred expanded graft clones.

The CDR3 consists of 12 residues. Germline CDR1 reads MDHEN; CDR2 reads SYDVKM. The V end lost 6 bases, the J end lost 3 bases, and 8 bases lay between the germline ends. Unique molecular identifiers tagged the TCRbeta library. Each CDR3 protein is one row after TCRdb ran MiXCR on the PCR reads. The data show approximately 82,000 distinct CDR3 sequences, around 15% seen once. The TCR comes from a male patient under 10 years old who had a stem cell transplant for acute lymphoblastic leukemia, so the T cells may come from the graft donor. The rearrangement links TRBV28 to TRBJ1-2; D is uncertain. The sequencing here drew on PBMCs, mostly from graft donor cells, taken 180 days after TCRalphabeta/CD19-depleted stem cell transplant. This CDR3 reads CASRQTDYGYTF. CDR3 DNA sequence: TGTGCCAGCAGACAAACGGACTATGGCTACACCTTC.